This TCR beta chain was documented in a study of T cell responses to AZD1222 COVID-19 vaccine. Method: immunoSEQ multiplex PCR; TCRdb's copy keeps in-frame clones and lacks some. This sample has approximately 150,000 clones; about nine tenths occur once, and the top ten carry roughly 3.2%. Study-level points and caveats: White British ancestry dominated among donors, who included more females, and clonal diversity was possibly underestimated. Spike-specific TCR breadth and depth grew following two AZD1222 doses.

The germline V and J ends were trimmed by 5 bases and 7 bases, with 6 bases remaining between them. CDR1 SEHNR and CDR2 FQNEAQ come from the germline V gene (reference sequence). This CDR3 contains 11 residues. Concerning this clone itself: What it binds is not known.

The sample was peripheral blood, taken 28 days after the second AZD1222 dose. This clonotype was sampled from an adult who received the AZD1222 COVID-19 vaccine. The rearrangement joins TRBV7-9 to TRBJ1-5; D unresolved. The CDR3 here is CASSNEQPQHF. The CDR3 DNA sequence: TGTGCCAGCAGCAACGAGCAGCCCCAGCATTTT.